This T cell receptor (beta chain) was retrieved from a study of PD-L1 blockade in urothelial cancer (dated by TCRdb to 2015 to 2018). With regard to the full study: Therapy was started in about 2014 for all patients, and atezolizumab 1,200 mg was administered intravenously every 3 weeks. About 90% of the roughly 29 patients were identified as males with urothelial cancer of bladder origin, and a prior smoking history was reported by 18 of 29 patients. Patients had an ECOG performance status of 0 or 1 and had received between 0 and 3 prior chemotherapy regimens. Blood samples were analyzed at two time points: 3 weeks after treatment start (second dose) and 6 weeks after treatment start. Blood samples gave a median of about 130,000 T cells and some 83,000 unique TCRs, with a median clonality of around 0.08. An exploratory multi-omic analysis was conducted of the somatic, immune and clinical correlates of response to PD-L1 blockade with atezolizumab in urothelial cancer. Pretreatment tumor samples and matched peripheral blood, collected serially before and after atezolizumab treatment, underwent TCR sequencing. Durable clinical benefit was defined as progression-free survival longer than 6 months, and TCR features were also tested against progression-free and overall survival. In the same patients who had TCR sequencing, pretreatment tumors also underwent whole exome sequencing and RNA sequencing. Fewer than ten patients reached durable clinical benefit, while some 20 patients did not. Some 29 patients had pretreatment blood TCR-seq, about 24 had at least one posttreatment blood collection, and about 24 had tumor TCR-seq.

Broader findings and caveats from the paper: Patients with durable benefit showed greater expansion of tumor-associated TCR clones in peripheral blood 3 weeks after starting treatment (n of about 22, p = 0.022). Improved progression-free and overall survival was found to be associated with pretreatment peripheral blood TCR clonality below the median. Because the sample size was small (n ≈ 31) and many of the analyses were exploratory, the results are meant to be hypothesis-generating.

A cohort of about 31 patients with locally advanced or metastatic urothelial carcinoma, treated at Memorial Sloan Kettering on a trial protocol, was included. Peripheral blood mononuclear cells were collected pretreatment and during treatment, with between 1 and 8 total time points per patient. The Qiagen DNeasy Blood extraction kit was used to purify genomic DNA from total PBMCs and from tumor samples. PBMCs were collected pretreatment and during treatment, and were isolated and stored as previously described. Of note for this clone: Its antigen is still unknown. Base-call qualities are not available, and no considerably larger clone is one nucleotide away.

To estimate absolute template abundance from read counts, synthetic TCR analog templates were spiked into each PCR. The immunoSEQ assay used bias-controlled V and J gene primers to amplify TCRbeta CDR3 regions from genomic DNA. Sequencing of rearranged TCRbeta segments was done at approximately 20X coverage. Processing in the source paper ran as follows. Clustering was used to correct sequencing errors, and CDR3s were annotated against IMGT to assign V, D and J genes. Downstream analyses used only productive TCRbeta rearrangements and left out out-of-frame or stop-codon sequences. Clonality was calculated as one minus the Shannon entropy normalized by the log of the number of unique productive sequences. Clones differing between time points or between blood and tumor were identified by Fisher's exact test with Benjamini-Hochberg correction at adjusted p below 0.01. In its TCRdb copy, this immuneACCESS table keeps in-frame sequences only and misses some clones. Where compared with another copy, unresolved V genes explain less than half of these, and the others have no known cause. V and J calls and clone size come straight from that table; D and trimming were deduced from the DNA. For this sample there are 45,000 or so clones; roughly four fifths appear just once. The ten top clones hold roughly 3.2% of the sample.

The sample here was PBMCs, taken around atezolizumab (anti-PD-L1) treatment. The TCR was taken from a man in his 70s with urothelial cancer.

At the DNA level, the sequence is TGTGCCAGCAGCTGGGACACGGATCAGCCCCAGCATTTT. Translation gives CASSWDTDQPQHF. The chain couples TRBV5-5 to TRBJ1-5; TRBD1 is a weak D gene call, 6 bases matching. Including the terminal cysteine and phenylalanine, the CDR3 comprises 13 residues. The kept DNA is CDR3 alone, 39 bases in frame from the first base. The germline V gene (reference sequence) gives CDR1 as SGHKS and CDR2 as YYEKEE. The junction carries 9 bases between V and J, which are trimmed by 3 bases and 5 bases respectively.